These 29 T cell receptor beta chains came from one sample sequenced in a study of PD-L1 blockade in urothelial cancer. Stated time point: pretreatment peripheral blood. The repertoire was sequenced with immunoSEQ multiplex PCR; TCRdb's copy has only in-frame clones and lacks some. Of under 80,000 clones in the sample, more than 80% are singletons; the top ten hold approximately 5.1%. The sample in question was PBMCs, obtained around atezolizumab (anti-PD-L1) treatment. These receptors were taken from a man between 65 and 85 years old with urothelial cancer.

The genes are TRBV5-4 and TRBJ2-3; 11 bases are shared with TRBD2. The V segment lost 4 bases and the J segment 0 bases; nucleotides outside the gene matches: 7. Germline CDR1 reads SGHNT; CDR2 reads YYREEE (reference sequence). This CDR3 spans 17 amino acids. Written as DNA, the CDR3 is TGTGCCAGCAGCCTACCCTTAGCGGGGGGGAGCACAGATACGCAGTATTTT. Residues: CASSLPLAGGSTDTQYF.

The table lists this clone with a few counts. The chain links TRBV19 to TRBJ2-7, with 10 bases lining up with TRBD2. The junction had 5 bases not matched to a gene; V was cut back by 3 bases and J by 3 bases. The CDR3 totals 15 residues. Germline loops: CDR1 LNHDA, CDR2 SQIVND (reference sequence). CDR3: CASSILAGAYYEQYF. For the CDR3, the DNA is TGTGCCAGTAGTATCCTAGCGGGGGCTTACTACGAGCAGTACTTC.

The chain carries TRBV19 and TRBJ1-2; maybe TRBD1 (6 bases). The CDR3 consists of 12 residues. Germline lookup yields CDR1 LNHDA and CDR2 SQIVND (reference sequence). The V and J ends lost 6 bases and 4 bases respectively, with 9 bases between them. CDR3 sequence: CASRDSPYGYTF. The CDR3 DNA is TGTGCCAGTAGGGACAGCCCCTATGGCTACACCTTC.

The chain has TRBV7-3 and TRBJ2-3; 7 bases map to TRBD1. The CDR3 extends over 14 amino acids. V lost 2 bases to trimming and J lost 4 bases; unmatched junction nucleotides: 3. Germline V gives CDR1 SGHTA, CDR2 FQGTGA. Written as DNA, the CDR3 is TGTGCCAGCAGCTTACAGGGGGTACCAGATACGCAGTATTTT. Translating gives CASSLQGVPDTQYF.

The chain is built from TRBV7-2 and TRBJ2-7; TRBD2 agrees at 10 bases. This CDR3 contains 13 residues. Germline CDR1 is SGHTA and CDR2 is FQGNSA. V shed 1 base, J shed 6 bases, and the junction held 0 bases outside the gene matches. CDR3 DNA sequence: TGTGCCAGCAGCTTAGAGCGGGAGGGCGAGCAGTACTTC. This gives the protein CASSLEREGEQYF.

This chain connects TRBV29-1 to TRBJ1-1; D is possibly TRBD1 (6 bases). V shed 6 bases and J shed 0 bases, with 17 bases lying between them. The CDR3 is 15 amino acids. CDR1 and CDR2 from the germline V gene are SQVTM and ANQGSEA. CDR3 DNA: TGCAGCGTGGATGCCGGGACAAAAATGAACACTGAAGCTTTCTTT. Translation: CSVDAGTKMNTEAFF.

This clone was counted a single time. The V and J genes are TRBV5-1 and TRBJ2-2, with TRBD1 identical over 9 bases. Unmatched junction bases numbered 14, after V lost 3 bases and J lost 8 bases. The CDR3 is 17 amino acids. Germline V gene data show CDR1 as SGHRS and CDR2 as YFSETQ. The CDR3 here is CASSSAPDRGLDGELFF. Written as DNA, the CDR3 is TGCGCCAGCAGCTCCGCCCCGGACAGGGGCCTCGATGGGGAGCTGTTTTTT. Drawing the rest from reference TRBV5-1 and TRBJ2-2, the complete variable domain is KAGVTQTPRYLIKTRGQQVTLSCSPISGHRSVSWYQQTPGQGLQFLFEYFSETQRNKGNFPGRFSGRQFSNSRSEMNVSTLELGDSALYLCASSSAPDRGLDGELFFGEGSRLTVL.

The chain couples TRBV5-4 to TRBJ2-3, with 9 bases matching TRBD2. The CDR3 length is 16 residues. J was trimmed by 2 bases and V by 1 base; bases with no gene match: 5. CDR1 and CDR2 (germline): SGHNT, YYREEE (reference sequence). Here the CDR3 DNA reads TGTGCCAGCAGCTTGCTCCTAGCGGGACTCACAGATACGCAGTATTTT. Its protein is CASSLLLAGLTDTQYF.

The gene calls are TRBV7-2 and TRBJ2-7, with 9 bases that match TRBD1. Germline-derived CDR1 and CDR2 are SGHTA and FQGNSA. Unmatched junction bases numbered 9, after V lost 5 bases and J lost 4 bases. The CDR3 totals 15 residues. CDR3 bases: TGTGCCAGCAGCATCCAGGGACAGGGTCGGTACGAGCAGTACTTC. Its protein is CASSIQGQGRYEQYF.

The chain carries TRBV27 and TRBJ2-7; D may be TRBD2 (5 bases). The CDR3 has 15 residues. The germline gives CDR1 MNHEY, CDR2 SMNVEV (reference sequence). The ends were cut back, 4 bases at V and 2 bases at J, with 15 bases in the middle. The DNA of the CDR3 is TGTGCCAGCAGTTCCCTTGCGGCCGGGGCCTACGAGCAGTACTTC. Protein: CASSSLAAGAYEQYF.

This chain connects TRBV6-1 to TRBJ1-5; no firm D call. Germline V gene lookup returns CDR1 MNHNS and CDR2 SASEGT. Trimming took off 8 bases at V and 9 bases at J, with 23 bases between the two ends. The CDR3 has 15 amino acids. The CDR3 protein is CASLLAGAATGPQHF. The CDR3, as DNA: TGTGCCAGCCTCCTCGCCGGTGCGGCTACGGGGCCCCAGCATTTT.

This clone was seen only a few times. The chain is built from TRBV19 and TRBJ1-2, with 7 bases identical to TRBD1. CDR3 length: 12 residues. The V segment lost 5 bases and the J segment 13 bases; nucleotides outside the gene matches: 10. Germline CDR1 LNHDA, CDR2 SQIVND (reference sequence). The CDR3 region has the DNA TGTGCCAGTAGTCCCCAGACAGGGCGAGGCACCTTC. Translation gives CASSPQTGRGTF.

This clone showed up just a few times. This chain joins TRBV10-3 and TRBJ1-1; 10 bases match TRBD1. The V segment lost 4 bases and the J segment 4 bases; nucleotides outside the gene matches: 12. Per germline, CDR1 ENHRY and CDR2 SYGVKD. This CDR3 is built from 17 residues. CDR3 sequence (DNA): TGTGCCATCAGTGGGGGACAGGGGATCGTTTTCGGCACTGAAGCTTTCTTT. Translated: CAISGGQGIVFGTEAFF.

The chain uses TRBV5-4 and TRBJ1-1; the match to TRBD1 covers 8 bases. Germline V gene lookup returns CDR1 SGHNT and CDR2 YYREEE (reference sequence). J was trimmed by 6 bases and V by 4 bases; bases with no gene match: 11. The CDR3 is made up of 15 amino acids. CDR3 protein: CASSPSTGEGPEAFF. CDR3 DNA sequence: TGTGCCAGCAGCCCCTCGACAGGGGAGGGCCCTGAAGCTTTCTTT.

The V gene is TRBV12-5, the J gene TRBJ2-1; 7 bases fit TRBD2. This CDR3 region has 16 residues. The trim removed 0 bases at V and 9 bases at J, leaving 11 bases unmatched. Germline V CDR1 and CDR2: LGHNT, FRNRAP. The CDR3 sequence: CASGLVVGRTRGEQFF. For the CDR3, the DNA is TGTGCTAGTGGTTTGGTGGTCGGGAGGACTAGGGGTGAGCAGTTCTTC.

The CDR3 loop is CASKQGLNTEAFF. CDR3 DNA sequence: TGTGCCAGCAAACAGGGGCTGAACACTGAAGCTTTCTTT. The J gene is TRBJ1-1, the V gene TRBV25-1, with 7 bases lining up with TRBD1. Germline V gene data show CDR1 as MGHDK and CDR2 as SYGVNS. Losses at the gene ends were 7 bases for V and 0 bases for J; bases not matched to a gene: 2. The CDR3 runs to 13 residues.

The J gene is TRBJ2-7, the V gene TRBV9; 7 positions agree with TRBD1. There are 15 residues in the CDR3. V shed 2 bases, J shed 3 bases, and the junction held 8 bases outside the gene matches. CDR1 is SGDLS and CDR2 is YYNGEE in the germline V gene. The CDR3 sequence: CASSVGPGTVYEQYF. In nucleotides, the CDR3 is TGTGCCAGCAGCGTTGGCCCCGGGACAGTCTACGAGCAGTACTTC.

In this sample, this clone turned up a few times. The rearrangement uses TRBV11-3 and TRBJ1-2, with 8 bases matching TRBD1. The CDR3 loop spans 15 amino acids. The V gene's germline CDR1 is SGHNT and CDR2 YENEEA. Losses at the gene ends were 1 base for V and 8 bases for J; bases not matched to a gene: 9. Written as DNA, the CDR3 is TGTGCCAGCAGCTTAGCCCCCGGGACAGGTCTCGGCTACACCTTC. Its protein is CASSLAPGTGLGYTF.

The chain employs TRBV29-1 and TRBJ2-5; 11 bases align to TRBD1. CDR3 length equals 21 residues. Unmatched junction bases numbered 24, after V lost 6 bases and J lost 0 bases. From germline, CDR1 is SQVTM and CDR2 ANQGSEA. CDR3 sequence: CSVVWTGGRSVRDPYQETQYF. The CDR3 nucleotides read TGCAGCGTGGTCTGGACAGGGGGCAGGAGCGTTCGTGATCCGTACCAAGAGACCCAGTACTTC.

The V call is TRBV7-2, the J call TRBJ1-4, with 8 bases that match TRBD1. After removal of 2 bases from V and 3 bases from J, the junction contained 5 bases not matched to a gene. The length of the CDR3 is 16 residues. Germline V gives CDR1 SGHTA, CDR2 FQGNSA. CDR3 in amino acids: CASSLQVTGANEKLFF. In nucleotides, the CDR3 is TGTGCCAGCAGCTTACAGGTGACAGGGGCTAATGAAAAACTGTTTTTT.

The chain's CDR3 is CASSSGLAGGLQETQYF. The CDR3 nucleotides are TGTGCCAGCAGCTCTGGACTAGCGGGAGGACTACAAGAGACCCAGTACTTC. The V and J genes are TRBV7-2 and TRBJ2-5, with 14 bases fitting TRBD2. The CDR3 spans 17 residues. Germline-derived CDR1 and CDR2 are SGHTA and FQGNSA. The V segment lost 4 bases and the J segment 2 bases; nucleotides outside the gene matches: 6.

The chain combines TRBV29-1 with TRBJ2-5, with no clear D. This CDR3 has 13 residues. CDR1 is SQVTM and CDR2 is ANQGSEA in the germline V gene. Deletions cut 4 bases from V and 5 bases from J, with 14 bases between. The CDR3 region has the DNA TGCAGCGTTGGGGTTGGGTCCGGGGAGACCCAGTACTTC. As protein: CSVGVGSGETQYF. The whole variable domain, filled in from reference TRBV29-1 and TRBJ2-5, reads SAVISQKPSRDICQRGTSLTIQCQVDSQVTMMFWYRQQPGQSLTLIATANQGSEATYESGFVIDKFPISRPNLTFSTLTVSNMSPEDSSIYLCSVGVGSGETQYFGPGTRLLVL.

J is TRBJ2-3 and V is TRBV7-2, with 9 bases fitting TRBD2. The ends lost 5 bases at V and 0 bases at J; junction bases unmatched: 3. Germline values: CDR1 SGHTA, CDR2 FQGNSA. CDR3 length equals 15 residues. The CDR3 coding sequence is TGTGCCAGCAGCCCAAGCGGGGGGAGCACAGATACGCAGTATTTT. Translated: CASSPSGGSTDTQYF.

The rearrangement joins TRBV5-1 to TRBJ1-3; weak D call: TRBD1 (5 bases). The V end lost 3 bases, the J end lost 0 bases, and 10 bases lay between the germline ends. The germline gives CDR1 SGHRS, CDR2 YFSETQ. The CDR3 length is 15 residues. This chain's CDR3 is CASSSTGGSGNTIYF. The CDR3 nucleotides read TGCGCCAGCAGCTCAACGGGGGGCTCTGGAAACACCATATATTTT.

This rearrangement joins TRBV27 to TRBJ1-2; D is unclear. V was pared by 6 bases and J by 6 bases, with 14 bases between. The germline V gene encodes CDR1 MNHEY and CDR2 SMNVEV (reference sequence). The CDR3 consists of 13 residues. The CDR3 DNA follows: TGTGCCAGCAGACGAGGAGCCTCCAATGGCTACACCTTC. Translation gives CASRRGASNGYTF.

The rearrangement links TRBV4-1 to TRBJ1-2; 9 positions agree with TRBD1. With 0 bases clipped from V and 4 bases from J, the junction kept 3 bases outside the gene matches. The CDR3 has 15 residues. Germline assignment: CDR1 MGHRA and CDR2 YSYEKL. CDR3 protein: CASSQEQGASYGYTF. The DNA for the CDR3 is TGCGCCAGCAGCCAAGAACAGGGGGCGAGCTATGGCTACACCTTC.

The V and J genes are TRBV4-3 and TRBJ2-1, with 7 bases fitting TRBD2. CDR3 length: 15 amino acids. CDR1 and CDR2 from the germline V gene are LGHNA and YSLEER. The V segment lost 0 bases and the J segment 7 bases; nucleotides outside the gene matches: 6. CDR3 DNA: TGCGCCAGCAGCCAAGATCATCTTAGCGGGAATGAGCAGTTCTTC. It codes for CASSQDHLSGNEQFF.

This chain uses TRBV9 with TRBJ1-5; 7 bases line up with TRBD1. This CDR3 has 13 residues. Per germline, CDR1 SGDLS and CDR2 YYNGEE. V shed 3 bases, J shed 6 bases, and the junction held 3 bases outside the gene matches. Here the CDR3 reads CASSDRDSQPQHF. The CDR3 DNA is TGTGCCAGCAGCGACAGGGACAGTCAGCCCCAGCATTTT.

J is TRBJ1-2 and V is TRBV9; 12 nucleotides match TRBD1. The germline V gene encodes CDR1 SGDLS and CDR2 YYNGEE. The CDR3 runs to 17 residues. With 4 bases clipped from V and 2 bases from J, the junction kept 9 bases outside the gene matches. CDR3 sequence (DNA): TGTGCCAGCAGCTTAACCTCCGGGACAGGGGGCAACTATGGCTACACCTTC. Its translation: CASSLTSGTGGNYGYTF.